This section outlines one T cell receptor (beta chain) sequence together with its context. TCRdb's table, derived via immunoSEQ multiplex PCR, lists solely in-frame clones and lacks some. The data contain under 400,000 clones, 93% of them singletons. Germline V gene sequence: CDR1 SGDLS, CDR2 YYNGEE. The CDR3 extends over 13 amino acids. V dropped 3 bases and J dropped 2 bases, with 8 bases sitting between them. Stated time point: blood from clinic visit 5 months post-surgery; TSC patient then seizure free. These data belong to a study of brain T cells in children with intractable seizures. The chain employs TRBV9 and TRBJ1-1; D gene ambiguous. This TCR was sampled from a boy less than two years old with tuberous sclerosis and intractable seizures. The material sequenced was peripheral blood, taken 4 to 6 months after surgery. The DNA of the CDR3 is TGTGCCAGCAGCGGACTCAGTAACACTGAAGCTTTCTTT. Protein product: CASSGLSNTEAFF.